The 7 T cell receptor beta chains given below trace back to one sample, sequenced in a study of response to subunit inactivated influenza vaccine (dated 2018 in TCRdb). The library was made by RT-PCR. Sequenced using an Illumina HiSeq 2500. TCRdb redid the processing of the public reads, applying fastp at Q25 and MiXCR, and retained in-frame beta chains. Each CDR3 protein gets just one entry, which takes the most common genes and DNA from the rows behind it. The sample yields 700,000 to 900,000 distinct CDR3 sequences; 21% were counted once. 10% to 13% of the sample goes to the ten largest clones. Material: PBMCs from blood, obtained 4 to 6 days after vaccination. These receptor sequences come from a man aged 50 to 59 who received an inactivated influenza vaccine. Donor details come from another sample of the same person, matched by shared clones.

This clonotype was counted only a few times. This chain joins TRBV19 and TRBJ1-1; 12 positions match TRBD1. Per germline, CDR1 LNHDA and CDR2 SQIVND (reference sequence). CDR3 length: 17 residues. V shed 2 bases, J shed 5 bases, and the junction held 9 bases outside the gene matches. The CDR3 is CASSIFRGQGARTEAFF. Written as DNA, the CDR3 is TGTGCCAGTAGTATATTCCGGGGACAGGGGGCAAGGACTGAAGCTTTCTTT.

Worth noting for this clonotype: A much larger clonotype is one base distant, so this may be a read error. The chain has TRBV6-1 and TRBJ2-2, with 8 bases that match TRBD2. The ends lost 8 bases at V and 3 bases at J; junction bases unmatched: 8. The CDR3 is made up of 15 amino acids. Germline V lookup: CDR1 MNHNS, CDR2 SASEGT. This chain's CDR3 is CASCHSGVDTGELFF. The CDR3 coding sequence is TGTGCCAGCTGTCATAGCGGGGTGGACACCGGGGAGCTGTTTTTT.

The rearrangement uses TRBV12-3 or TRBV12-4 and TRBJ1-5; possible D gene TRBD1, 6 bases. This CDR3 is 15 amino acids long. V shed 1 base and J shed 6 bases, with 13 bases lying between them. CDR3 protein: CASSLDQGIGQPQHF. Here the CDR3 DNA reads TGTGCCAGCAGTTTAGATCAGGGGATCGGTCAGCCCCAGCATTTT.

The J gene is TRBJ1-2, the V gene TRBV7-9; possible D gene TRBD1, 6 bases. The germline V gene has CDR1 SEHNR and CDR2 FQNEAQ (reference sequence). The length of the CDR3 is 12 residues. V dropped 7 bases and J dropped 2 bases, with 8 bases sitting between them. CDR3: CASKGGNYGYTF. The CDR3 DNA is TGTGCCAGCAAGGGGGGCAACTATGGCTACACCTTC.

The chain employs TRBV5-1 and TRBJ2-7; perhaps TRBD2 as D (5 bases). V was clipped by 2 bases and J by 2 bases, with 11 bases between them. Germline CDR1 is SGHRS and CDR2 is YFSETQ. The CDR3 runs 14 residues. The CDR3 DNA reads as TGCGCCAGCAGCTTATCCCGGAGGCCCTACGAGCAGTACTTC. Residues: CASSLSRRPYEQYF.

J is TRBJ1-3 and V is TRBV6-2 or TRBV6-3; D perhaps matches TRBD1 (5 bases). V lost 6 bases and J lost 2, with 8 bases in between. The CDR3 contains 13 residues. The V gene's germline CDR1 is MNHEY and CDR2 SVGEGT. CDR3 loop: CASRWTTGNTIYF. In DNA, the CDR3 is TGTGCCAGCAGGTGGACAACTGGAAACACCATATATTTT.

This chain links TRBV4-3 with TRBJ1-2; the D gene is possibly TRBD1 (5 bases). The CDR3 spans 17 residues. Germline CDR1 reads LGHNA; CDR2 reads YSLEER. V was shortened by 1 base and J by 5 bases, with 20 bases between the two germline ends. The CDR3 loop reads CASSQVLGTALPYGYTF. DNA for the CDR3: TGCGCCAGCAGCCAAGTCTTAGGGACCGCACTTCCTTATGGCTACACCTTC.